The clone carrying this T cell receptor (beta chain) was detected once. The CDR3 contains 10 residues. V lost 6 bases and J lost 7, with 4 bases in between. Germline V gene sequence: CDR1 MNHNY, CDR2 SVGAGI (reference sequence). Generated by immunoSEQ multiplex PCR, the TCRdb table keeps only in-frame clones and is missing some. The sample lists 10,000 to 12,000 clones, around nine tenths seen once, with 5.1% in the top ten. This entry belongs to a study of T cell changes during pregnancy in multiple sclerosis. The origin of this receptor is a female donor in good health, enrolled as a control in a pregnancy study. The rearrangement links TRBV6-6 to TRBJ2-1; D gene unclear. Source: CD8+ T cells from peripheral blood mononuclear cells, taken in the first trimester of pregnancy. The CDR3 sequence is CASSQNEQFF. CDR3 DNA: TGTGCCAGCAGCCAAAATGAGCAGTTCTTC.